The 20 T cell receptor beta chains listed next were all sequenced from one sample in a study of naive and memory T cell subsets. Findings and limits, study-wide: A few larger clonotypes appeared in naive repertoires, especially CD8, possibly memory cells re-expressing CD45RA.

Two oligonucleotides, mixed equimolar, formed the beta constant-region primer covering TRBC1 and TRBC2. Nested alpha and beta constant-region primers with the SP2 primer drove four PCR rounds on ligated cDNA. TCRdb called the UMI-ligation and nested PCR reads again in MiXCR, with one record for every CDR3 protein. The sample records approximately 140,000 distinct CDR3 sequences, roughly 20% being singletons. Their antigens are not known. The material sequenced was naive CD4+ T cells from blood. The receptors originated from a human donor in good health.

This clonotype was counted between two and nine times. This rearrangement joins TRBV6-5 to TRBJ1-6, with D perhaps TRBD1 (6 bases). Per germline, CDR1 MNHEY and CDR2 SVGAGI. This CDR3 has 14 residues. V shed 7 bases and J shed 2 bases, with 9 bases lying between them. The CDR3 reads CASNNRAYNSPLHF. The DNA of the CDR3 is TGTGCCAGCAATAACAGGGCCTATAATTCACCCCTCCACTTT.

The chain links TRBV5-5 to TRBJ1-1; D is ambiguous. The CDR3 runs to 14 residues. V was pared by 0 bases and J by 1 base, with 7 bases between. Germline loops: CDR1 SGHKS, CDR2 YYEKEE (reference sequence). Here the CDR3 reads CASSLATPNTEAFF. In DNA, the CDR3 is TGTGCCAGCAGCTTGGCTACACCGAACACTGAAGCTTTCTTT.

This clonotype has at least ten counts. This sequence joins TRBV5-1 and TRBJ2-1; the match to TRBD2 covers 8 bases. The germline CDR1 and CDR2 sequences are SGHRS and YFSETQ. V lost 4 bases and J lost 0; bases outside the gene matches: 6. The CDR3 covers 16 residues. CDR3 sequence reads: CASSAGAGVSYNEQFF. Here the CDR3 DNA reads TGCGCCAGCAGCGCGGGAGCGGGAGTCTCCTACAATGAGCAGTTCTTC.

This clonotype was counted only a few times. The V and J genes are TRBV20-1 and TRBJ2-3, with D possibly being TRBD2 (5 bases). Looked up from germline, CDR1 is DFQATT and CDR2 is SNEGSKA (reference sequence). The V end lost 6 bases, the J end lost 0 bases, and 10 bases lay between the germline ends. This CDR3 has 13 residues. CDR3 protein: CSARGISTDTQYF. The CDR3 DNA reads as TGCAGTGCACGAGGGATTAGCACAGATACGCAGTATTTT.

This clonotype was counted only a few times. The chain links TRBV27 to TRBJ1-6, with unresolved D. Germline V CDR1 and CDR2: MNHEY, SMNVEV (reference sequence). The CDR3 covers 14 residues. With 6 bases removed from V and 0 bases from J, the gap between germline ends came to 6 bases. This chain's CDR3 is CASRGNSYNSPLHF. The CDR3 region has the DNA TGTGCCAGCAGAGGAAACTCCTATAATTCACCCCTCCACTTT.

The chain has TRBV5-1 and TRBJ2-7; D might be TRBD1 (5 bases). Germline CDR1 reads SGHRS; CDR2 reads YFSETQ. V lost 0 bases and J 5 bases, leaving 9 bases between the germline ends. The CDR3 length is 13 residues. Here the CDR3 reads CASSLVNRHEQYF. The CDR3 DNA reads as TGCGCCAGCAGCTTGGTCAACAGGCACGAGCAGTACTTC.

This clonotype has just a few counts. The rearrangement links TRBV20-1 to TRBJ1-2, with no clear D. CDR1 and CDR2 (germline): DFQATT, SNEGSKA (reference sequence). The CDR3 totals 16 residues. Trimming removed 6 bases from V and 0 bases from J, with 20 bases in between. CDR3 bases: TGCAGTGCGACCCGGGCCTGGGGTGGGTCTAACTATGGCTACACCTTC. Protein product: CSATRAWGGSNYGYTF.

This clonotype appeared a few times. V is TRBV6-2 or TRBV6-3 and J is TRBJ2-7; perhaps D is TRBD1 or TRBD2 (5 bases each). This CDR3 comprises 13 residues. The germline gives CDR1 MNHEY, CDR2 SVGEGT. Trimming pared 6 bases from V and 5 bases from J, leaving 14 bases between. CDR3 protein: CASRNHGAHEQYF. The CDR3 nucleotides read TGTGCCAGCAGAAACCACGGGGCCCACGAGCAGTACTTC.

The rearrangement uses TRBV4-3 and TRBJ1-1; the match to TRBD1 covers 9 bases. The CDR3 runs to 14 residues. CDR1 is LGHNA and CDR2 is YSLEER in the germline V gene. The V and J ends lost 0 bases and 9 bases, in that order; junction bases with no gene match: 5. The CDR3 coding sequence is TGCGCCAGCAGCCAAGAACAGGGGACAGGGAAAGCTTTCTTT. It is translated as CASSQEQGTGKAFF.

The rearrangement links TRBV7-2 to TRBJ2-5, with TRBD1 identical over 8 bases. CDR1 and CDR2 (germline): SGHTA, FQGNSA. V dropped 4 bases and J dropped 5; count of bases not matched to a gene: 15. The CDR3 is 17 residues long. The CDR3 loop is CASSSGLVRGRLETQYF. Written as DNA, the CDR3 is TGTGCCAGCAGCTCAGGCCTCGTCAGGGGGCGCCTGGAGACCCAGTACTTC. The variable domain in full, with the rest retrieved from reference TRBV7-2 and TRBJ2-5, is GAGVSQSPSNKVTEKGKDVELRCDPISGHTALYWYRQSLGQGLEFLIYFQGNSAPDKSGLPSDRFSAERTGGSVSTLTIQRTQQEDSAVYLCASSSGLVRGRLETQYFGPGTRLLVL.

The rearrangement links TRBV6-5 to TRBJ2-1, with TRBD2 matching over 10 bases. The CDR3 is 17 amino acids. CDR1 is MNHEY, CDR2 SVGAGI, per germline. The V gene end was trimmed by 6 bases and the J gene end by 0 bases; junction bases not matched to a gene: 8. CDR3 protein: CASRRGTSVSSYNEQFF. CDR3 in DNA: TGTGCCAGCAGACGCGGGACTAGCGTGAGCTCCTACAATGAGCAGTTCTTC.

V gene TRBV6-5 combines with J gene TRBJ2-5, with TRBD2 identical over 7 bases. The ends lost 7 bases at V and 6 bases at J; junction bases unmatched: 8. Germline V gene lookup returns CDR1 MNHEY and CDR2 SVGAGI. This CDR3 comprises 13 residues. The CDR3 here is CASNQAGSKTQYF. DNA for the CDR3: TGTGCCAGCAACCAAGCGGGGAGTAAGACCCAGTACTTC.

This clonotype has at least ten counts. The rearrangement links TRBV6-5 to TRBJ2-5; the D is unclear. This CDR3 is built from 10 residues. Looked up from germline, CDR1 is MNHEY and CDR2 is SVGAGI. V lost 8 bases and J lost 5, with 6 bases in between. The CDR3 bases are TGTGCCAGCCTGGGGGAGACCCAGTACTTC. It encodes CASLGETQYF.

The chain has TRBV5-4 and TRBJ2-5; TRBD2 matches 7 bases. V trimming: 4 bases; J trimming: 2 bases; junction bases outside the gene matches: 5. The CDR3 runs to 14 residues. CDR1 SGHNT and CDR2 YYREEE come from the germline V gene (reference sequence). As DNA, the CDR3 is TGTGCCAGCAGCGCATCTAGCGGACAAGAGACCCAGTACTTC. As protein: CASSASSGQETQYF.

CDR3 in DNA: TGTGCCAGTACCGCCCGGGATACGCAGTATTTT. Its translation is CASTARDTQYF. This chain uses TRBV19 with TRBJ2-3; no clear D. Germline assignment: CDR1 LNHDA and CDR2 SQIVND (reference sequence). The CDR3 is 11 amino acids. The V and J ends lost 7 bases and 6 bases respectively, with 8 bases between them. Using reference TRBV19 and TRBJ2-3 for the parts outside the CDR3, the full variable domain is DGGITQSPKYLFRKEGQNVTLSCEQNLNHDAMYWYRQDPGQGLRLIYYSQIVNDFQKGDIAEGYSVSREKKESFPLTVTSAQKNPTAFYLCASTARDTQYFGPGTRLTVL.

This clonotype has ten or more counts. This sequence joins TRBV10-3 and TRBJ2-3; 8 bases fit TRBD2. The germline V gene has CDR1 ENHRY and CDR2 SYGVKD. The CDR3 consists of 14 residues. After removal of 6 bases from V and 5 bases from J, the junction contained 7 bases not matched to a gene. This CDR3 reads CAIREELAVDTQYF. The DNA for the CDR3 is TGTGCCATCAGGGAGGAACTAGCGGTAGATACGCAGTATTTT.

This clonotype has a handful of counts. The chain is built from TRBV4-3 and TRBJ2-3; D possibly uses TRBD1 or TRBD2 (5 bases each). Germline loops: CDR1 LGHNA, CDR2 YSLEER. Trimming stripped 1 base from V and 2 bases from J, with 13 bases between. The CDR3 has 16 amino acids. This chain's CDR3 is CASSQAGPGLTDTQYF. The CDR3 DNA reads as TGCGCCAGCAGCCAAGCCGGCCCGGGGCTCACAGATACGCAGTATTTT.

This clonotype has a handful of counts. The V gene is TRBV6-2 or TRBV6-3, the J gene TRBJ2-7, with 12 bases lining up with TRBD2. Germline CDR1 MNHEY, CDR2 SVGEGT. The V gene end was trimmed by 8 bases and the J gene end by 3 bases; junction bases not matched to a gene: 5. The CDR3 has 14 amino acids. The CDR3 nucleotides are TGTGCCAGCCGAGAGACTAGCGGGAGCTACGAGCAGTACTTC. It is translated as CASRETSGSYEQYF.

This chain uses TRBV7-9 with TRBJ2-1; 7 bases are a match to TRBD2. CDR1 and CDR2 from the germline V gene are SEHNR and FQNEAQ (reference sequence). The CDR3 is 12 residues long. Trimming took 2 bases from V and 11 from J; bases not matched to a gene: 3. The CDR3 reads CASSLLGGKQFF. In nucleotides, the CDR3 is TGTGCCAGCAGCTTACTCGGGGGGAAGCAGTTCTTC.

The V and J genes are TRBV25-1 and TRBJ1-6; the match to TRBD1 covers 8 bases. CDR1 is MGHDK and CDR2 is SYGVNS in the germline V gene. V trimming: 6 bases; J trimming: 7 bases; junction bases outside the gene matches: 11. This CDR3 spans 16 amino acids. DNA for the CDR3: TGTGCCAGCAGGGCCACAGGGGGTAAAGGGAATTCACCCCTCCACTTT. This sequence encodes CASRATGGKGNSPLHF.